This T cell receptor (beta chain) was identified during a study of T cells in localized non-small cell lung cancer. Study observations and caveats: Heterogeneity within the tumor remains possible, as just one region underwent sequencing.

Generated by immunoSEQ multiplex PCR, the TCRdb table keeps only in-frame clones and is missing some. Among around 40,000 clones, approximately 91% were seen once, and the ten largest hold about 2.6%. Details on this clone: What it binds is unknown.

The source material was peripheral blood, sampled before any cancer treatment. The clonotype originates from a female donor over 55 with stage I squamous cell lung carcinoma.

As DNA, the CDR3 is TGTGCCAGCAGCTTGGGGACTAGCGGGAGGGGGGCTGAGCAGTTCTTC. Translated, it gives CASSLGTSGRGAEQFF. The gene calls are TRBV11-2 and TRBJ2-1, with 16 bases fitting TRBD2. The CDR3 is 16 residues long. The germline V gene has CDR1 SGHAT and CDR2 FQNNGV. V lost 3 bases to trimming and J lost 9 bases; unmatched junction nucleotides: 5.